The present TCR beta chain was sequenced within a study of lymphopenia after photon versus proton radiotherapy. CDR3 length equals 16 residues. V was pared by 0 bases and J by 6 bases, with 3 bases of the junction left unmatched. The germline CDR1 and CDR2 sequences are SGHNT and YYREEE (reference sequence). Method: immunoSEQ multiplex PCR; TCRdb's copy keeps in-frame clones and lacks some. The sample lists 50,000 to 60,000 clones, approximately 92% seen once, with 18% in the top ten. The sequenced sample was peripheral blood, obtained from a patient treated with photon-based radiotherapy. The clonotype was recovered from a woman aged 40 to 50 with cholangiocarcinoma. The genes are TRBV5-4 and TRBJ2-1; 13 bases agree with TRBD2. CDR3 residues: CASSLEGTSGANEQFF. The CDR3 DNA is TGTGCCAGCAGCTTGGAAGGGACTAGCGGGGCCAATGAGCAGTTCTTC.